The clone carrying this T cell receptor (beta chain) counts as medium-sized. Its antigen remains unidentified. Carried by each TCR cDNA molecule was a unique molecular identifier. TCRdb called the 5' RACE reads again in MiXCR, with one record for every CDR3 protein. This sample has approximately 12,000 distinct CDR3 sequences; 14% occur once, and the top ten carry 2.4%. This CDR3 has 15 residues. After removal of 3 bases from V and 5 bases from J, the junction contained 3 bases not matched to a gene. CDR1 is SGHTA, CDR2 FQGNSA, per germline. The data originate from a study of spatial heterogeneity in lung cancer. The study, taken as a whole, reports: Ubiquitous, expanded tumor-derived TCRs were more frequently observed in blood at resection than at follow-up.

Time point noted: sample taken at primary tumor resection. No cell sorting; template was whole RNA from tumor, lung tissue or PBMC. The TCR was taken from a female donor with early-stage non-small cell lung cancer. The sequencing used PBMCs, collected at surgery. The rearrangement links TRBV7-2 to TRBJ2-3; TRBD2 matches 12 bases. The CDR3 loop reads CASSFWTSGVDTQYF. The CDR3 coding sequence is TGTGCCAGCAGCTTCTGGACTAGCGGGGTAGATACGCAGTATTTT.